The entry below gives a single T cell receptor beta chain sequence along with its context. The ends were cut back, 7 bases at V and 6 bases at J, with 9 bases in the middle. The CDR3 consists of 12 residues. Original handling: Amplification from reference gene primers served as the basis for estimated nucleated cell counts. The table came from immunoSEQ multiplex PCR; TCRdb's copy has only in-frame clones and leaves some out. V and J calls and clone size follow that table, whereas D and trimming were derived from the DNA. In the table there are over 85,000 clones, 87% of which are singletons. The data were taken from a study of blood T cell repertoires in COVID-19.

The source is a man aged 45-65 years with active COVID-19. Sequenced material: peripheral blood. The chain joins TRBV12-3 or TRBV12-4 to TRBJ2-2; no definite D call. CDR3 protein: CASTFRAGELFF. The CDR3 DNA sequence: TGTGCCAGCACCTTCCGCGCCGGGGAGCTGTTTTTT.